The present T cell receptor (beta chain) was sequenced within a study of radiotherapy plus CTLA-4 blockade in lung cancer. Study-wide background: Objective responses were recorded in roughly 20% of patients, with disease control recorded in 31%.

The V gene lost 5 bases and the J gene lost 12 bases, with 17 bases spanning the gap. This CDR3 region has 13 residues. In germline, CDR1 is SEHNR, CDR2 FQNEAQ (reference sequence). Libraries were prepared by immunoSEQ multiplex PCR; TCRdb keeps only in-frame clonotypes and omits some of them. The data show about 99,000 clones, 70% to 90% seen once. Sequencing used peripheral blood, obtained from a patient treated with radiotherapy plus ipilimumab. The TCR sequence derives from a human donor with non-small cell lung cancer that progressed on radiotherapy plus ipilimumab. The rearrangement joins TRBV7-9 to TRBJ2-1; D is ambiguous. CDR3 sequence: CASSPQPQGRQFF. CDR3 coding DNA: TGTGCCAGCAGCCCCCAGCCCCAAGGCCGGCAGTTCTTC.